This TCR beta chain came from a study of blood T cell repertoires in COVID-19. Study context: Spain, Italy and the United States supplied samples that represented acute and convalescent COVID-19. In each case, the material was cDNA or gDNA derived from T cells, B-cell-depleted T cells, or PBMCs.

This clone has just a few counts. Original handling: Estimation of nucleated cell counts was performed using reference gene primer amplification. The data were produced by immunoSEQ multiplex PCR, yet TCRdb's version contains in-frame clones alone and is incomplete. That table is the source of V, J and clone size, and D and trimming were worked out from the DNA. The table has about 190,000 clones, more than 70% seen once. Input material: peripheral blood. This TCR came from a man younger than 35 with active or convalescent COVID-19.

Here the CDR3 DNA reads TGTGCCAGCAGCTTAAACCAACAGGGACGCACTGAAGCTTTCTTT. The encoded protein is CASSLNQQGRTEAFF. The gene calls are TRBV11-2 and TRBJ1-1; possible D gene TRBD1, 6 bases. Germline CDR1 is SGHAT and CDR2 is FQNNGV. The CDR3 sequence is 15 residues long. V lost 2 bases and J lost 4, with 14 bases in between.